These 30 T cell receptor delta chains were all obtained from the same sample, sequenced in a study of γδ T cells in repeated Plasmodium falciparum infection. TCRdb redid the clone calls on the multiplex PCR reads with CATT. The data show 93,000 or so delta-chain clones, with over 0.9% seen just once and approximately 9.6% held by the top ten. Vgamma9/Vdelta2+ and Vdelta2-negative gammadelta T cells were flow-sorted from PBMC for bulk sequencing. The specimen was gamma-delta T cells from blood. The receptor source for this set is a pool of human donors (malaria-infected and uninfected, not separated).

This clone was counted only a few times. The mismatch at residue 10 between this DNA's translation and the TCRdb protein of a much larger clone likely reflects a read error; the protein shown is translated from the DNA. CDR3 bases: TGTGCCTGTGACACCGGTCTGGGGGATGTAGGGTCCGATAAACTCATCTTT. It encodes CACDTGLGDVGSDKLIF. The V and J genes are TRDV2 and TRDJ1; TRDD3 agrees at 9 bases. As TCRdb names no J gene, one was assigned here on the basis of a DNA match to germline. J gave up 3 bases and V 0 bases, and 10 bases lay outside the gene matches. The CDR3 contains 17 residues. The germline gives CDR1 GEAIGNYY, CDR2 EKD.

This clone was seen a few times. A read error likely explains this, since a far larger clone differs by one base. Other DNA sequences in this sample translate to the same CDR3. This chain joins TRDV2 and TRDJ1; 10 bases are a match to TRDD3. The J gene is not listed in TCRdb, so it was assigned here from a DNA match to germline. The CDR3 extends over 19 amino acids. Trimming took 2 bases from V and 2 from J; bases not matched to a gene: 16. Germline loops: CDR1 GEAIGNYY, CDR2 EKD. In DNA, the CDR3 is TGTGCCTGTGACAAGGTCGCCCCCCTGGGGGATAGAGGGACCGATAAACTCATCTTT. It is translated as CACDKVAPLGDRGTDKLIF.

This clone has at least ten counts. The TCRdb protein comes from a much larger clone and disagrees with this DNA's translation at residue 8, likely due to a read error; the protein given here is derived from the DNA. The chain joins TRDV2 to TRDJ1, with TRDD3 matching 10 bases. The CDR3 runs to 23 residues. V gave up 5 bases and J gave up 1 base; unmatched junction bases: 30. CDR1 is GEAIGNYY and CDR2 is EKD in the germline V gene. The CDR3 sequence: CACGKHFPMRGIRSRGCTDKLIF. CDR3 DNA sequence: TGTGCCTGTGGCAAACACTTCCCAATGAGGGGGATACGCTCCCGGGGTTGCACCGATAAACTCATCTTT.

This clone was seen a handful of times. With only one base between it and a far larger clone, this is likely a read error. Other nucleotide sequences from this sample produce the same CDR3. This chain links TRDV1 with TRDJ1; 9 bases fit TRDD3. The CDR3 has 18 residues. Per germline, CDR1 TSWWSYY and CDR2 QGS. Trimming at V came to 3 bases and at J to 3 bases, leaving 14 bases not matched to a gene. The CDR3 protein is CALGDGRGRGIPPDKLIF. The CDR3, as DNA: TGTGCTCTTGGGGATGGTAGGGGACGGGGGATACCTCCCGATAAACTCATCTTT.

Concerning this clone: A far larger clone is one nucleotide away, so this likely arose from a read error. In the same sample, other DNA sequences code for this CDR3. The J gene was not called, though the V gene is TRDV2; the DNA was not used to check the table's D call, TRDD3. CDR3 length: 19 residues. CDR1 GEAIGNYY and CDR2 EKD come from the germline V gene. The CDR3 loop reads CACDTVGTGGPKYTDKLIF. The CDR3 DNA follows: TGTGCCTGTGACACCGTTGGTACTGGGGGACCAAAGTACACCGATAAACTAATCTTT.

Points on this clone: This likely reflects a read error, since a far larger clone is one base away. Distinct nucleotide sequences in the sample also encode this CDR3. The chain couples TRDV2 to TRDJ1, with 8 bases matching TRDD3. The J gene comes from matching the DNA to germline here; TCRdb lacks it. The CDR3 covers 19 residues. Germline V gene lookup returns CDR1 GEAIGNYY and CDR2 EKD. The CDR3 loop is CACDSRRVLGDPHTDKLIF. The DNA of the CDR3 is TGTGCCTGCGACAGCCGGAGGGTTCTGGGGGACCCCCACACCGATAAACTCATCTTT.

About this clone itself: TCRdb shows a much larger clone's protein in place of this DNA's translation, and the two differ at residue 11, likely through a read error; the protein shown is translated from the DNA. The chain recombines TRDV1 with TRDJ1; 9 bases are a match to TRDD3. The germline gives CDR1 TSWWSYY, CDR2 QGS. V trimming: 1 base; J trimming: 7 bases; junction bases outside the gene matches: 13. The CDR3 sequence is 17 residues long. The CDR3 DNA sequence: TGTGCTCTTGGGGAACGGGGCGTACTGGGGGAGACCCGTAAACTCATCTTT. It is translated as CALGERGVLGETRKLIF.

This clone was counted only a few times. Translating this DNA gives a protein that differs at residue 6 from the TCRdb one, which belongs to a much larger clone; a read error is likely, and the protein shown is this translation. The J gene is TRDJ1, the V gene TRDV2, with 13 bases that match TRDD3. TCRdb supplies no J gene; here it was assigned by aligning the nucleotide sequence to germline. The CDR3 consists of 20 residues. In germline, CDR1 is GEAIGNYY, CDR2 EKD. V trimming: 0 bases; J trimming: 0 bases; junction bases outside the gene matches: 12. The CDR3 sequence: CACDTIQLLGDTGYTDKLIF. The CDR3 bases are TGTGCCTGTGACACCATCCAACTACTGGGGGATACGGGGTACACCGATAAACTCATCTTT.

Notes on this clone: It differs at one base from a far larger clone, so likely a read error. The same CDR3 can be traced to other DNA sequences in this sample. This CDR3 is CALGERGNLRFSSGGIHYTDKLIF. CDR3 DNA sequence: TGTGCTCTTGGGGAACGGGGAAATCTGCGCTTTTCTTCCGGGGGGATCCACTACACCGATAAACTCATCTTT. The V call is TRDV1, the J call TRDJ1, with 7 bases lining up with TRDD3. TCRdb gives no J gene; it was assigned here by matching the DNA to germline. This CDR3 contains 24 residues. Per germline, CDR1 TSWWSYY and CDR2 QGS. The V segment lost 1 base and the J segment 0 bases; nucleotides outside the gene matches: 29.

This clone was observed a handful of times. TCRdb pairs this DNA with a much larger clone's protein that differs at residue 7, likely a read error; the protein shown was translated from the DNA. This chain joins TRDV1 and TRDJ1; D gene unclear. From germline, CDR1 is TSWWSYY and CDR2 QGS. The ends were cut back, 1 base at V and 0 bases at J, with 18 bases in the middle. There are 18 residues in the CDR3. The CDR3 coding sequence is TGTGCTCTTGGGGAACGAGCAAGGCGAGCGCTTTACACCGATAAACTCATCTTT. Amino acids: CALGERARRALYTDKLIF.

This clone was counted only a few times. TCRdb's protein, taken from a much larger clone, differs from this DNA's translation at residue 6, likely owing to a read error; the protein displayed comes from the DNA. V gene TRDV1 combines with J gene TRDJ3, with D hard to call. Here the J gene came from matching the DNA to germline, since TCRdb omits it. V shed 5 bases and J shed 2 bases, with 19 bases lying between them. Germline V gene data show CDR1 as TSWWSYY and CDR2 as QGS. The CDR3 sequence is 19 residues long. CDR3 in DNA: TGTGCTCTTGGGTCGCCAAGGAAACTTTCGACCTGGGACACCCGACAGATGTTTTTC. Its protein is CALGSPRKLSTWDTRQMFF.

There are a few counts of this clone. A far larger clone is off by one base, so a read error is likely. This sample includes further DNA sequences coding for the same CDR3. This chain links TRDV1 with TRDJ1; D may correspond to TRDD2 or TRDD3 (9 bases each). TCRdb does not report a J gene; here it was assigned by matching the DNA to germline references. This CDR3 spans 26 amino acids. Germline V gives CDR1 TSWWSYY, CDR2 QGS. Trimming left V 3 bases short and J 1 base short, with 45 bases between. DNA for the CDR3: TGTGCTCTTGGGGAGGCGGGGCCTTCCTACGGGAGGAGTACTGGGGGACCCCGTTGGGTCACCGATAAACTCATCTTT. This translates into CALGEAGPSYGRSTGGPRWVTDKLIF.

This clone came up a few times. Since a far larger clone is one base different, this is likely a read error. The sample holds other DNA sequences that translate to the same CDR3. The rearrangement links TRDV2 to TRDJ1; D is unclear. TCRdb is silent on the J gene; assignment here came from matching the DNA to germline. The CDR3 is 18 amino acids. V was pared by 3 bases and J by 0 bases, with 22 bases between. Per the germline V gene, CDR1 is GEAIGNYY and CDR2 is EKD. CDR3 sequence reads: CACDAVLGVGSNTDKLIF. The CDR3 DNA reads as TGTGCCTGTGACGCAGTTTTAGGTGTAGGATCGAACACCGATAAACTCATCTTT.

This clone has only a few counts. TCRdb assigns this DNA the protein of a much larger clone, which departs from its translation at residue 13; this likely reflects a read error, and the protein shown comes from translating the DNA. This chain joins TRDV1 and TRDJ1; 9 bases match TRDD3. This CDR3 comprises 20 residues. The junction had 15 bases not matched to a gene; V was cut back by 1 base and J by 0 bases. The germline V gene encodes CDR1 TSWWSYY and CDR2 QGS. The DNA for the CDR3 is TGTGCTCTTGGGGAACGGTTGGCTGCACTGGGGGACAGGTACACCGATAAACTCATCTTT. Residues: CALGERLAALGDRYTDKLIF.

This clone was seen more than once but under ten times. The protein in TCRdb stems from a much larger clone and differs at residue 15 from this DNA's translation, likely a read error; here the protein is translated from the DNA. This rearrangement joins TRDV1 to TRDJ1; the match to TRDD2 covers 7 bases. The J gene, left out of TCRdb, was set here by checking the DNA against germline. V trimming: 0 bases; J trimming: 0 bases; junction bases outside the gene matches: 22. CDR1 and CDR2 (germline): TSWWSYY, QGS. This CDR3 comprises 22 residues. CDR3 protein: CALGELIPTAGTPSEYTDKLIF. In DNA, the CDR3 is TGTGCTCTTGGGGAACTTATTCCTACGGCTGGGACACCGTCGGAGTACACCGATAAACTCATCTTT.

This sequence joins TRDV1 and TRDJ3, with TRDD3 identical over 11 bases. Here the J gene was assigned by germline matching of the DNA, as TCRdb has none. The CDR3 runs to 24 residues. J gave up 2 bases and V 4 bases, and 22 bases lay outside the gene matches. Per germline, CDR1 TSWWSYY and CDR2 QGS. The CDR3, as DNA: TGTGCTCTTGGGGCCCGGGCTTCCTCGGGGTACTGGGGGATAGGTGCCTGGGACACCCGACAGATGTTTTTC. Protein: CALGARASSGYWGIGAWDTRQMFF.

A note on this clone: TCRdb's protein for this DNA is that of a much larger clone and differs from the translation at residue 14, likely a read error; the protein shown is the DNA translation. The chain employs TRDV1 and TRDJ1; maybe TRDD3 (6 bases). TCRdb gives no J gene; it was assigned here by matching the DNA to germline. Trimming left V 2 bases short and J 3 bases short, with 25 bases between. CDR3 length: 19 residues. Germline-derived CDR1 and CDR2 are TSWWSYY and QGS. This CDR3 reads CALGECRDPWGANADKLIF. CDR3 nucleotides: TGTGCTCTTGGGGAATGTAGGGACCCATGGGGGGCCAACGCCGATAAACTCATCTTT.

This clone was found a few times. This DNA's translation differs at residue 4 from TCRdb's protein, which comes from a much larger clone; a read error is likely, and the protein shown is translated from the DNA. CDR3 DNA sequence: TGTGCCTGTGGCACCGGGGGATACGATGTCTCCTGGGACACCCGACAGATGTTTTTC. This encodes CACGTGGYDVSWDTRQMFF. The V call is TRDV2, the J call TRDJ3; 10 bases align to TRDD3. No J gene is reported in TCRdb; it was inferred here by comparing the DNA with germline. The CDR3 runs to 19 residues. Germline CDR1 reads GEAIGNYY; CDR2 reads EKD.

Concerning this clone: TCRdb lists the protein of a much larger clone for this DNA, which differs at residue 16, so this is likely a read error; the protein given here is translated from the DNA itself. The V and J genes are TRDV1 and TRDJ1; perhaps D is TRDD2 or TRDD3 (5 bases each). Germline matching of the DNA provided the J gene here, since TCRdb leaves it blank. V lost 0 bases to trimming and J lost 3 bases, with 29 bases between them. CDR1 is TSWWSYY, CDR2 QGS, per germline. This CDR3 is built from 21 residues. The CDR3 loop reads CALGELEEVPMPYWYADKLIF. The CDR3 DNA reads as TGTGCTCTTGGGGAACTAGAGGAAGTGCCCATGCCCTACTGGTACGCCGATAAACTCATCTTT.

Comments on this clone: A far larger clone differs by one base, so this is likely a read error. Other DNA sequences of this sample code for an identical CDR3. This chain links TRDV2 with TRDJ1; 7 bases agree with TRDD3. TCRdb does not report a J gene; here it was assigned by matching the DNA to germline references. V trimming: 0 bases; J trimming: 0 bases; junction bases outside the gene matches: 12. The germline V gene encodes CDR1 GEAIGNYY and CDR2 EKD. There are 18 residues in the CDR3. CDR3 sequence: CACDTVSTGGSYTDKLIF. The CDR3 DNA is TGTGCCTGTGACACCGTTTCTACCGGGGGATCGTACACCGATAAACTCATCTTT.

This clone appeared a few times. The mismatch at residue 11 between this DNA's translation and the TCRdb protein of a much larger clone likely reflects a read error; the protein shown is translated from the DNA. The chain uses TRDV1 and TRDJ1; D is perhaps TRDD3 (7 bases). As TCRdb names no J gene, one was assigned here on the basis of a DNA match to germline. Per the germline V gene, CDR1 is TSWWSYY and CDR2 is QGS. V lost 5 bases to trimming and J lost 0 bases, with 28 bases between them. The CDR3 consists of 20 residues. The CDR3 nucleotides are TGTGCTCTTGGGAGATCCTTCCCCTCGTACCTGGGGGTGTACACCGATAAACTCATCTTT. Its translation: CALGRSFPSYLGVYTDKLIF.

This clone was counted ten times or more. The chain recombines TRDV1 with TRDJ1; possibly TRDD2 or TRDD3 for D (5 bases each). TCRdb is silent on the J gene; assignment here came from matching the DNA to germline. Trimming shortened V by 2 bases and J by 4 bases, and 29 bases separated the two germline ends. This CDR3 spans 20 amino acids. The germline CDR1 and CDR2 sequences are TSWWSYY and QGS. For the CDR3, the DNA is TGTGCTCTTGGGGAAGTGCCCTACGTGACGAACTGGACCGGAGGCGATAAACTCATCTTT. Protein sequence: CALGEVPYVTNWTGGDKLIF.

This clone was detected only a few times. Translating this DNA gives a protein that differs at residue 10 from the TCRdb one, which belongs to a much larger clone; a read error is likely, and the protein shown is this translation. V usage is TRDV2 and J usage is TRDJ1; TRDD3 is a possible D gene (5 bases). TCRdb carries no J gene annotation; the J gene was assigned here by matching the DNA with germline. This CDR3 is built from 15 residues. Germline CDR1 and CDR2: GEAIGNYY and EKD. V was trimmed by 0 bases and J by 3 bases, leaving 13 bases between them. The CDR3 nucleotides are TGTGCCTGTGACACCGGTGGGATGGGTGCCGATAAACTCATCTTT. Translation: CACDTGGMGADKLIF.

This clone has more than one count but fewer than ten. TCRdb assigns this DNA the protein of a much larger clone, which departs from its translation at residue 16; this likely reflects a read error, and the protein shown comes from translating the DNA. The V gene is TRDV1, the J gene TRDJ1, with TRDD3 identical over 10 bases. V shed 2 bases, J shed 1 base, and the junction held 22 bases outside the gene matches. The CDR3 totals 22 residues. CDR1 and CDR2 from the germline V gene are TSWWSYY and QGS. The CDR3: CALGEMGDIGYTGGFSTDKLIF. The CDR3 nucleotides read TGTGCTCTTGGGGAAATGGGAGATATCGGATATACTGGGGGATTCAGCACCGATAAACTCATCTTT.

This clone has only a few counts. The protein given by TCRdb reflects a much larger clone and differs at residue 10 from this DNA's translation, likely from a read error; the protein shown is the DNA's translation. The gene calls are TRDV2 and TRDJ1; 11 positions agree with TRDD3. TCRdb records no J gene; here it was assigned by comparing the DNA to germline. Trimming removed 7 bases from V and 0 bases from J; junction bases left unmatched: 42. Germline values: CDR1 GEAIGNYY, CDR2 EKD. The CDR3 runs 27 residues. CDR3 coding DNA: TGTGCCTGCAGAAAGAGGGTTCAGCCGGGCTCTCTTTCTGGGGGATACCCGAGACCCCCTAACACCGATAAACTCATCTTT. Amino acids: CACRKRVQPGSLSGGYPRPPNTDKLIF.

Concerning this clone: The TCRdb record carries a much larger clone's protein, which differs from this DNA's translation at residue 16; a read error is the likely cause, and the protein listed here is the DNA translation. The V gene call is TRDV1, and the J gene call is absent; the table's D gene call, TRDD3, was not cross checked with the DNA. Per germline, CDR1 TSWWSYY and CDR2 QGS. The CDR3 runs 18 residues. CDR3 loop: CALGTLPGGGGWRDKHIF. The CDR3 DNA is TGTGCTCTTGGGACACTTCCGGGAGGTGGGGGATGGAGGGATAAACACATCTTT.

In its sample, this clone was seen a few times. The amino acid sequence in TCRdb belongs to a much larger clone and departs from this DNA's translation at residue 16, likely a sequencing read error; the sequence shown is translated from the DNA. The genes are TRDV1 and TRDJ1, with TRDD3 identical over 10 bases. The CDR3 length is 18 residues. Germline V gives CDR1 TSWWSYY, CDR2 QGS. CDR3 nucleotides: TGTGCTCTTGGGGAACGCGCCCCAGAGGGGGATACGGGCGATAAACCCATCTTT. Translated, it gives CALGERAPEGDTGDKPIF.

For this clone: The TCRdb protein, from a much larger clone, departs from this DNA's translation at residue 8, likely by read error; the protein shown derives from the DNA. The chain recombines TRDV1 with TRDJ1; 10 positions match TRDD3. TCRdb gives no J gene; it was assigned here by matching the DNA to germline. This CDR3 has 19 residues. Germline V gene lookup returns CDR1 TSWWSYY and CDR2 QGS. V trimming: 5 bases; J trimming: 3 bases; junction bases outside the gene matches: 18. CDR3 sequence reads: CALGYNLQRGIRVSDKLIF. The CDR3 coding sequence is TGTGCTCTTGGGTACAATCTACAGCGGGGGATACGTGTTTCCGATAAACTCATCTTT.

In this sample, this clone turned up a few times. A read error is the likely source, as a far larger clone sits one nucleotide away. The same CDR3 can be traced to other DNA sequences in this sample. J is TRDJ2 and V is TRDV1; maybe TRDD3 (6 bases). The J gene was missing in TCRdb and was found by matching the end of the DNA to germline. Looked up from germline, CDR1 is TSWWSYY and CDR2 is QGS. This CDR3 region has 19 residues. In nucleotides, the CDR3 is TGTGCCCTTGGAGCCCCATTCCCCTTTTGGGGGGGATTGACAGCACAACTCTTCTTT. Protein product: CALGAPFPFWGGLTAQLFF.

As regards this clone: TCRdb's protein for this DNA is that of a much larger clone and differs from the translation at residues 11 and 15, likely a read error; the protein shown is the DNA translation. The chain joins TRDV1 to TRDJ1; 10 bases map to TRDD3. The germline CDR1 and CDR2 sequences are TSWWSYY and QGS. This CDR3 has 18 amino acids. The DNA of the CDR3 is TGTGCTCTTGGGGAAGTGGCTCTGGGGGATAACGACACCGATATACTCATCTTT. It specifies CALGEVALGDNDTDILIF.